The entry below gives a single T cell receptor beta chain sequence along with its context. This entry comes from a study of blood T cell repertoires in COVID-19. Study-wide background: The United States, Italy and Spain were the sources of the acute and convalescent COVID-19 samples. T cells, B-cell-depleted T cells, or PBMCs provided the cDNA or gDNA that served as material.

Authors' methods: It was from reference gene primer amplification that nucleated cell counts were estimated. Profiling relied on immunoSEQ multiplex PCR, and the TCRdb table lists in-frame clones only, not all of them. V and J calls and clone size come straight from that table; D and trimming were deduced from the DNA. The sample carries about 170,000 clones, around 83% recorded once. The CDR3 spans 19 residues. J was trimmed by 6 bases and V by 5 bases; bases with no gene match: 19. Germline CDR1 and CDR2: MGHRA and YSYEKL. Sequencing was done on a sample of peripheral blood. The rearrangement uses TRBV4-1 and TRBJ1-4, with 9 bases fitting TRBD1. The receptor was isolated from a woman between 65 and 79 years old who had recovered from COVID-19. The CDR3 region is CASSSRGQGRGRIDEKLFF. DNA of the CDR3: TGCGCCAGCAGCTCCCGGGGACAGGGCCGTGGACGGATTGATGAAAAACTGTTTTTT.